This is a list of T cell receptor beta chains from one sample in a study of T-cell memory formation after mild COVID-19. In TCRdb, the 5' RACE reads were re-called with MiXCR into one record per CDR3 protein. Of 200,000 to 250,000 distinct CDR3 sequences in the sample, 9.4% are singletons; the top ten hold roughly 21%. The sample comprised PBMCs or a T cell subset sorted from them (not recorded which). The receptors were gathered from a young man who had mild COVID-19 (a few samples of this study predate the infection). Cell type and time point are not known. Each CDR3 is given with its conserved first and last residue. The D gene is left open where the match is weak. Rows give clone size only sometimes, using once, few, many, or a class for an expanded clone.

DNA	CDR3	D	J	size	V
TGCGCCAGCAGCCAAGACGGGACTCTGGACTATGGCTACACCTTC	CASSQDGTLDYGYTF	NA	TRBJ1-2	NA	TRBV4-1
TGTGCCAGCAGCCTAATGAAGGTCGGCTATGGCTACACCTTC	CASSLMKVGYGYTF	NA	TRBJ1-2	NA	TRBV7-2
TGTGCCAGCAGCCATTGGGGGGGGTACGAGCAGTACTTC	CASSHWGGYEQYF	TRBD2	TRBJ2-7	NA	TRBV4-2
TGCAGTGCTTTCCTGGACGGAGGAAACATTCAGTACTTC	CSAFLDGGNIQYF	NA	TRBJ2-4	many	TRBV20-1
TGCGCCAGCAGCCAGGATAAGACAAGGAGCTCCTACGAGCAGTACTTC	CASSQDKTRSSYEQYF	NA	TRBJ2-7	NA	TRBV4-1
TGCGCCAGCAGCTTGGGGCCGTCCGGTACTGAAGCTTTCTTT	CASSLGPSGTEAFF	NA	TRBJ1-1	many	TRBV5-1
TGCAGTGCTAGAGATCTAAGGACGAGCTCCTATAATTCACCCCTCCACTTT	CSARDLRTSSYNSPLHF	NA	TRBJ1-6	NA	TRBV20-1
TGTGCCAGCTCACCCGCCGGGTCCAGCTCCTACGAGCAGTACTTC	CASSPAGSSSYEQYF	NA	TRBJ2-7	few	TRBV18
TGTGCCAGCAGACCGATGGGACAGGGGGCAACTGGGGCCAACGTCCTGACTTTC	CASRPMGQGATGANVLTF	TRBD1	TRBJ2-6	NA	TRBV4-2
TGCAGTGCTAAGGCTGTGGACGCTCGAGTTCAGCCCCAGCATTTT	CSAKAVDARVQPQHF	NA	TRBJ1-5	few	TRBV20-1
TGTGCCAGCAAAGGGGTCAACACCGGGGAGCTGTTTTTT	CASKGVNTGELFF	NA	TRBJ2-2	few	TRBV6-2/TRBV6-3
TGTGCCAGCACCTTCGGACAGCAAGAGACCCAGTACTTC	CASTFGQQETQYF	NA	TRBJ2-5	few	TRBV5-5
TGTGCCAGCACCCCCGACAGACCTCGGGGCTACACCTTC	CASTPDRPRGYTF	NA	TRBJ1-2	NA	TRBV7-2
TGTGCCAGCAGCTGGGGGATGGGTGGGGGCACAGATACGCAGTATTTT	CASSWGMGGGTDTQYF	NA	TRBJ2-3	NA	TRBV6-6
TGTGCCAGCAGCTCGGGGTCGGACTATGGCTACACCTTC	CASSSGSDYGYTF	NA	TRBJ1-2	NA	TRBV9
TGTGCCAGCAACGACTCGGGTGGTAATTCACCCCTCCACTTT	CASNDSGGNSPLHF	NA	TRBJ1-6	many	TRBV6-5
TGTGCCAGCAGCTTAATGTGGGACTCCTACGAGCAGTACTTC	CASSLMWDSYEQYF	NA	TRBJ2-7	many	TRBV7-2
TGTGCCAGCAGCCTTATGCTGGGCGAGCAGTACTTC	CASSLMLGEQYF	NA	TRBJ2-7	few	TRBV14
TGTGCCAGCAGCCAAAACTACGGCGAGCAGTACTTC	CASSQNYGEQYF	NA	TRBJ2-7	NA	TRBV3-1
TGTGCCATCAAGGGGAGCTATGGCTACACCTTC	CAIKGSYGYTF	NA	TRBJ1-2	many	TRBV10-3
TGTGCCAGCCGAGGGGAGGCGAGCAATCAGCCCCAGCATTTT	CASRGEASNQPQHF	NA	TRBJ1-5	NA	TRBV19
TGTGCCAGCACTGGGGGGATCACCCAGTACTTC	CASTGGITQYF	NA	TRBJ2-5	NA	TRBV12-3/TRBV12-4
TGTGCCAGCAGCCGGGGCAGGGTGGGGGAAGAGACCCAGTACTTC	CASSRGRVGEETQYF	NA	TRBJ2-5	few	TRBV7-8
TGTGCCAGCAGCTTCTGGACAGCTCCCTATGGCTACACCTTC	CASSFWTAPYGYTF	NA	TRBJ1-2	NA	TRBV5-8
TGCGCCAGCAGCCTTGACCTGACTAGCGGGGGACTAGTAGCCAAAAACATTCAGTACTTC	CASSLDLTSGGLVAKNIQYF	TRBD2	TRBJ2-4	few	TRBV5-1
TGTGCCAGCAGCCAAGCTGAACAGGGGGTAGCCAAAAACATTCAGTACTTC	CASSQAEQGVAKNIQYF	TRBD1	TRBJ2-4	few	TRBV4-2
TGCAGTGCTAGAGACTACAGGGGACATGGCTACACCTTC	CSARDYRGHGYTF	TRBD1	TRBJ1-2	many	TRBV20-1
TGTGCCACCACGAGCGGCCCTCGCGGAAATGGCTACACCTTC	CATTSGPRGNGYTF	NA	TRBJ1-2	NA	TRBV19
TGTGCCAGCCAGGGTCCGGTTAAAGAGACCCAGTACTTC	CASQGPVKETQYF	NA	TRBJ2-5	many	TRBV11-1
TGTGCCAGCTCACGCATTCCAACGGGGCTTGGGTTGAACACTGAAGCTTTCTTT	CASSRIPTGLGLNTEAFF	NA	TRBJ1-1	few	TRBV18